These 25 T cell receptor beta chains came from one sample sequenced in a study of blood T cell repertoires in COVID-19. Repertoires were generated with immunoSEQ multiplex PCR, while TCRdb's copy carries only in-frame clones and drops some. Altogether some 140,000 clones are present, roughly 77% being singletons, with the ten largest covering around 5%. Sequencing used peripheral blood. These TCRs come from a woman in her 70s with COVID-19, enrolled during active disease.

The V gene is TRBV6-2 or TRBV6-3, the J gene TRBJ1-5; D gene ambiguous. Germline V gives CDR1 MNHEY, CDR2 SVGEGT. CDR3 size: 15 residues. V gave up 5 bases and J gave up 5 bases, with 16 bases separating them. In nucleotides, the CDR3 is TGTGCCAGCAGTCGTGGGTCCTGGGAGGATCAGCCCCAGCATTTT. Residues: CASSRGSWEDQPQHF.

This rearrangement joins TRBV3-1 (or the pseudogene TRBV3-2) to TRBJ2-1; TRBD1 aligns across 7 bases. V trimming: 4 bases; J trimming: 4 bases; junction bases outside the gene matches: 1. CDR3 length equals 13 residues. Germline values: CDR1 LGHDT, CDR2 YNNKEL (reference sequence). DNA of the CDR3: TGTGCCAGCAGCCCGGACAGGTACAATGAGCAGTTCTTC. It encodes CASSPDRYNEQFF.

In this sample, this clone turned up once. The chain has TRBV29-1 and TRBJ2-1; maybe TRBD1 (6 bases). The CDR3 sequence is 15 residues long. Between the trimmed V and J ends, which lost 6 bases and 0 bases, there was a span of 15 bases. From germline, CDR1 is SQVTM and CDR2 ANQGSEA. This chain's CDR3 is CSVSSDRSSYNEQFF. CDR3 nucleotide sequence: TGCAGCGTCTCCTCGGACAGAAGCTCCTACAATGAGCAGTTCTTC.

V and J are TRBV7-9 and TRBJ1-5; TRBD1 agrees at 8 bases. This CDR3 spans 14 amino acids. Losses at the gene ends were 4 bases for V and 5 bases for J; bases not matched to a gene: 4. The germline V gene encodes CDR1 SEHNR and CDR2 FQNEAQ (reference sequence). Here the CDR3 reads CASSYGQGYQPQHF. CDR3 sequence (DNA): TGTGCCAGCAGCTACGGACAGGGTTATCAGCCCCAGCATTTT.

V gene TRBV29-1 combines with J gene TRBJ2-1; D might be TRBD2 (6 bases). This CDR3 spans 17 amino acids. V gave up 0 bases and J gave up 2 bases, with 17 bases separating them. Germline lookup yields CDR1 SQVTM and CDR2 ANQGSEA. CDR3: CSVEEVKAGFTYNEQFF. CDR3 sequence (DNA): TGCAGCGTTGAAGAGGTGAAGGCGGGATTCACCTACAATGAGCAGTTCTTC.

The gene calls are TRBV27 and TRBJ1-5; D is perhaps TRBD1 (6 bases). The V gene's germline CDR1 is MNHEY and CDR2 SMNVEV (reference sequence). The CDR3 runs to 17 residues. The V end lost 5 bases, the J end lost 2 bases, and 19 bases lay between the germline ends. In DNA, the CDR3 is TGTGCCAGCAGTCCGAGGGGGAAGGGGGATGGCAATCAGCCCCAGCATTTT. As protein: CASSPRGKGDGNQPQHF.

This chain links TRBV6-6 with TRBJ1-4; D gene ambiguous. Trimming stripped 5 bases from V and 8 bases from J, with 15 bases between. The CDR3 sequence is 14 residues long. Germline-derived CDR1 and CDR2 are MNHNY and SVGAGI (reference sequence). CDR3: CASSNDPQWEKLFF. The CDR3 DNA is TGTGCCAGCAGTAATGATCCTCAGTGGGAAAAACTGTTTTTT.

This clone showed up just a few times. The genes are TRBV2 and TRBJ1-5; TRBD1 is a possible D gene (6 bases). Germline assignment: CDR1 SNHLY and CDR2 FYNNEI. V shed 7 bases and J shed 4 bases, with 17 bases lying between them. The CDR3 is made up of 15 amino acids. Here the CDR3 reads CASKESGQTNQPQHF. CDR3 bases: TGTGCCAGCAAGGAAAGTGGACAGACAAATCAGCCCCAGCATTTT.

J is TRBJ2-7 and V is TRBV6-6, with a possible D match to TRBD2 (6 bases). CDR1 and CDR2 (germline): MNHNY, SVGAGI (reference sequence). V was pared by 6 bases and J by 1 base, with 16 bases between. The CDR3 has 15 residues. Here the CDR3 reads CASRSLGGTSYEQYF. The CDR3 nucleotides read TGTGCCAGCAGGTCCTTGGGGGGTACGTCCTACGAGCAGTACTTC.

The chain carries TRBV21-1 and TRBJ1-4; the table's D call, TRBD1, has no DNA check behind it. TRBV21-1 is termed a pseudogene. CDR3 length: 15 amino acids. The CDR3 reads CAIKGSDTQLEKLFF. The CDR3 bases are TGTGCCATCAAGGGTTCGGACACGCAATTGGAAAAACTGTTTTTT.

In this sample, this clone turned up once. As DNA, the CDR3 is TGTGCCAGCAGCCTGGGGACAGGGAACTACAATGAGCAGTTCTTC. This codes for CASSLGTGNYNEQFF. This chain uses TRBV11-2 with TRBJ2-1; TRBD1 aligns across 9 bases. Germline V gene sequence: CDR1 SGHAT, CDR2 FQNNGV. This CDR3 comprises 15 residues. After removal of 5 bases from V and 3 bases from J, the junction contained 5 bases not matched to a gene.

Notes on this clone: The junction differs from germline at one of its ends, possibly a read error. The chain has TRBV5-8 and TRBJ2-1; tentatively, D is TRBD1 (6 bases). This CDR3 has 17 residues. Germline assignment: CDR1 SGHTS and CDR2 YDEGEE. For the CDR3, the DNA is TGTGCCAGCAGGTTGGGAGCACTCCAGGGGTCCTACAATGAGCAGTTCTTC. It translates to CASRLGALQGSYNEQFF. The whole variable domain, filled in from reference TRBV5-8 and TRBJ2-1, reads EAGVTQSPTHLIKTRGQQATLRCSPISGHTSVYWYQQALGLGLQFLLWYDEGEERNRGNFPPRFSGRQFPNYSSELNVNALELEDSALYLCASRLGALQGSYNEQFFGPGTRLTVL.

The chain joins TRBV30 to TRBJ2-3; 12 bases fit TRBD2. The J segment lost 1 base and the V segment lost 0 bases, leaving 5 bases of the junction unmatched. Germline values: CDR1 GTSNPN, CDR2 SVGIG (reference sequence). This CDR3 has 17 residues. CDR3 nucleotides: TGTGCCTGGAGTGTGGGGAGACTAGCGGGGGGCACAGATACGCAGTATTTT. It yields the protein CAWSVGRLAGGTDTQYF.

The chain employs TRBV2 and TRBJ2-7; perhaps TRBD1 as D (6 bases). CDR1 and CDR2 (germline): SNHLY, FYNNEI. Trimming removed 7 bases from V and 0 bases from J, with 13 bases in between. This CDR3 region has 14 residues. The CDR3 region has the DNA TGTGCCAGCACCGACACAGGGCCCTCCTACGAGCAGTACTTC. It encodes CASTDTGPSYEQYF. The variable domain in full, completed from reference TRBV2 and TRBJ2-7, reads EPEVTQTPSHQVTQMGQEVILRCVPISNHLYFYWYRQILGQKVEFLVSFYNNEISEKSEIFDDQFSVERPDGSNFTLKIRSTKLEDSAMYFCASTDTGPSYEQYFGPGTRLTVT.

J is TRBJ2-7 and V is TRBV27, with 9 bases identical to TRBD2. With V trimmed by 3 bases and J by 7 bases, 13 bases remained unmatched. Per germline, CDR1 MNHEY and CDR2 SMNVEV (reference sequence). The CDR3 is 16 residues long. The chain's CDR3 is CASSLGAPGLAGEQYF. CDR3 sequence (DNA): TGTGCCAGCAGTTTGGGGGCCCCAGGGCTAGCGGGGGAGCAGTACTTC.

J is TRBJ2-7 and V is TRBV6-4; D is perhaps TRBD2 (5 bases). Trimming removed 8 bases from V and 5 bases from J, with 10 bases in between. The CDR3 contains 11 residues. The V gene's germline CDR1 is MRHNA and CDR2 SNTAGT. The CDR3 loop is CASPRGDEQYF. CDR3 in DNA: TGTGCCAGCCCCCGGGGTGACGAGCAGTACTTC.

The CDR3: CAISESRGTAIGYTF. The CDR3 nucleotides are TGTGCCATCAGTGAGTCGAGGGGGACGGCTATAGGCTACACCTTC. The rearrangement uses TRBV10-3 and TRBJ1-2; D may be TRBD1 (6 bases). The CDR3 totals 15 residues. Germline lookup yields CDR1 ENHRY and CDR2 SYGVKD. Trimming pared 0 bases from V and 8 bases from J, leaving 16 bases between.

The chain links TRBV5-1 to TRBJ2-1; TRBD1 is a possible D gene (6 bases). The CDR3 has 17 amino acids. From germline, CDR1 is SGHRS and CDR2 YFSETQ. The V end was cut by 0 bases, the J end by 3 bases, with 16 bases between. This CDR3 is CASSLGRQAPLYNEQFF. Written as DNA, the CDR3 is TGCGCCAGCAGCTTGGGACGACAGGCCCCTCTCTACAATGAGCAGTTCTTC. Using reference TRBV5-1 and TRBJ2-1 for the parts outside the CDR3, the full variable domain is KAGVTQTPRYLIKTRGQQVTLSCSPISGHRSVSWYQQTPGQGLQFLFEYFSETQRNKGNFPGRFSGRQFSNSRSEMNVSTLELGDSALYLCASSLGRQAPLYNEQFFGPGTRLTVL.

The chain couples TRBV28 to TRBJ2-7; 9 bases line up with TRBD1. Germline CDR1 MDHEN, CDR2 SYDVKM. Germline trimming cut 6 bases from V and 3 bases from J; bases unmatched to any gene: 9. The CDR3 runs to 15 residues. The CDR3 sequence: CASSWTGQGYYEQYF. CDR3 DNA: TGTGCCAGCAGCTGGACCGGACAGGGGTACTACGAGCAGTACTTC. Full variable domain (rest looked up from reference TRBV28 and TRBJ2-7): DVKVTQSSRYLVKRTGEKVFLECVQDMDHENMFWYRQDPGLGLRLIYFSYDVKMKEKGDIPEGYSVSREKKERFSLILESASTNQTSMYLCASSWTGQGYYEQYFGPGTRLTVT.

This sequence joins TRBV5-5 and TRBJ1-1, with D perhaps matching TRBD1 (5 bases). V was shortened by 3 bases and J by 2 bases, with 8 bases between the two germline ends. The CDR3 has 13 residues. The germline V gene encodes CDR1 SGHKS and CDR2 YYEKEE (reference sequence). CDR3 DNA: TGTGCCAGCAGCTCGCAGGGTAACACTGAAGCTTTCTTT. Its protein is CASSSQGNTEAFF.

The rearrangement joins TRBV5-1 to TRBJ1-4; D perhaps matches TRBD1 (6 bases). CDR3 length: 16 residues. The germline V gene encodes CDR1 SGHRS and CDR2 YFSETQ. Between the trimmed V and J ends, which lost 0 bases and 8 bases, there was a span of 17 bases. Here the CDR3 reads CASSLGTAGVGEKLFF. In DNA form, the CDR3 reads TGCGCCAGCAGCTTGGGGACAGCTGGCGTGGGCGAAAAACTGTTTTTT.

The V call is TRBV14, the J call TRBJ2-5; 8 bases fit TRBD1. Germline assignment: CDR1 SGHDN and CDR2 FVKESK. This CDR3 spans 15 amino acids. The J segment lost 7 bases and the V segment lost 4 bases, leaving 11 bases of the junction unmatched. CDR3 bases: TGTGCCAGCAGCCGGAATGCCGGGACAGGAGGGACCCAGTACTTC. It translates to CASSRNAGTGGTQYF.

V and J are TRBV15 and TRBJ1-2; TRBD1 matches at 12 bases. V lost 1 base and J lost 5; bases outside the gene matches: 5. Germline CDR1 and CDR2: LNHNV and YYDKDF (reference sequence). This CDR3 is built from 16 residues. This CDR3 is CATSRVGTGGSYGYTF. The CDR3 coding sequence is TGTGCCACCAGCAGAGTGGGGACAGGGGGCTCGTATGGCTACACCTTC.

The CDR3 DNA is TGCAGCGTTTGGGGGGACTCTAACTATGGCTACACCTTC. This gives the protein CSVWGDSNYGYTF. This chain joins TRBV29-1 and TRBJ1-2, with D perhaps matching TRBD1 (5 bases). Per the germline V gene, CDR1 is SQVTM and CDR2 is ANQGSEA. The CDR3 has 13 amino acids. V lost 5 bases and J lost 0, with 10 bases in between.

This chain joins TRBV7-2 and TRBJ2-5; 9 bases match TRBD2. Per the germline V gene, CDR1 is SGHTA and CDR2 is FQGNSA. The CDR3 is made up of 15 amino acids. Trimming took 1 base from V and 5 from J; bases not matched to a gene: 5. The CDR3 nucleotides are TGTGCCAGCAGCTTAGTGCGGGGGGGCATGGAGACCCAGTACTTC. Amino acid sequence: CASSLVRGGMETQYF. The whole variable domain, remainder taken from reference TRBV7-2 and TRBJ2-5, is GAGVSQSPSNKVTEKGKDVELRCDPISGHTALYWYRQSLGQGLEFLIYFQGNSAPDKSGLPSDRFSAERTGGSVSTLTIQRTQQEDSAVYLCASSLVRGGMETQYFGPGTRLLVL.